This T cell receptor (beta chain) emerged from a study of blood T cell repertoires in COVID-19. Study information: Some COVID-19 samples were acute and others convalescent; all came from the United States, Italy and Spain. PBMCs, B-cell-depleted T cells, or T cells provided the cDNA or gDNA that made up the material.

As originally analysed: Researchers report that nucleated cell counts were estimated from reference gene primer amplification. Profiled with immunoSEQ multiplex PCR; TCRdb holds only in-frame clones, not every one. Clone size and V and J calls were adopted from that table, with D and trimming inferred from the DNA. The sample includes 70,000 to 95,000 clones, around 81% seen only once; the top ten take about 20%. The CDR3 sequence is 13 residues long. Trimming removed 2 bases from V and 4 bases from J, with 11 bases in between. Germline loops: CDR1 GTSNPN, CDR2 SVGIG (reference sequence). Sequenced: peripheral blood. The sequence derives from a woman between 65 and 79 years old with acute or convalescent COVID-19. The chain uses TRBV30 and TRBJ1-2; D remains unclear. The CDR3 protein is CAWSRRGSYGYTF. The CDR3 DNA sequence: TGTGCCTGGAGTCGGCGGGGATCCTATGGCTACACCTTC. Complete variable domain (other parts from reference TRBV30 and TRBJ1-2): SQTIHQWPATLVQPVGSPLSLECTVEGTSNPNLYWYRQAAGRGLQLLFYSVGIGQISSEVPQNLSASRPQDRQFILSSKKLLLSDSGFYLCAWSRRGSYGYTFGSGTRLTVV.